This entry lists 5 T cell receptor beta chains sequenced from one sample in a study of cytomegalovirus exposure and HLA in healthy donors. PCR employed 60 Vbeta and 13 Jbeta primers. Here immunoSEQ multiplex PCR was the method, and the copy in TCRdb shows in-frame clones only, minus some. The table shows about 150,000 clones, with more than 75% occurring only once. Sequenced input: PBMCs. The receptor set was obtained from a woman in her late teens or twenties in good health and CMV-seronegative.

V usage is TRBV28 and J usage is TRBJ2-1; 9 bases are a match to TRBD2. The germline V gene has CDR1 MDHEN and CDR2 SYDVKM. After removal of 6 bases from V and 8 bases from J, the junction contained 14 bases not matched to a gene. The CDR3 runs to 16 residues. The CDR3 region has the DNA TGTGCCAGCAGGGGGATGGCTAGCGGGAAGTATTATGAGCAGTTCTTC. Its translation: CASRGMASGKYYEQFF.

The rearrangement links TRBV4-3 to TRBJ1-5, with D possibly being TRBD1 (6 bases). The CDR3 sequence is 15 residues long. Germline CDR1 LGHNA, CDR2 YSLEER. The V and J ends lost 0 bases and 1 base respectively, with 7 bases between them. The CDR3 DNA is TGCGCCAGCAGCCAAGATGGACAGAGCAATCAGCCCCAGCATTTT. Amino acid sequence: CASSQDGQSNQPQHF.

The chain carries TRBV5-1 and TRBJ2-7, with 12 nucleotides matching TRBD1. CDR3 length equals 15 residues. Germline-derived CDR1 and CDR2 are SGHRS and YFSETQ. V was clipped by 4 bases and J by 5 bases; unmatched bases: 7. This CDR3 is CASSPGGTGGNEQYF. Written as DNA, the CDR3 is TGCGCCAGCAGCCCCGGGGGGACAGGGGGCAACGAGCAGTACTTC.

The rearrangement uses TRBV15 and TRBJ1-2, with D unclear. CDR3 size: 14 residues. The germline gives CDR1 LNHNV, CDR2 YYDKDF (reference sequence). The V and J ends lost 2 bases and 9 bases respectively, with 16 bases between them. The CDR3 sequence is CATSRQASLESYTF. In DNA, the CDR3 is TGTGCCACCAGCAGACAGGCCTCCTTAGAGAGCTACACCTTC. Looking up the rest from reference TRBV15 and TRBJ1-2 gives the full variable domain: DAMVIQNPRYQVTQFGKPVTLSCSQTLNHNVMYWYQQKSSQAPKLLFHYYDKDFNNEADTPDNFQSRRPNTSFCFLDIRSPGLGDTAMYLCATSRQASLESYTFGSGTRLTVV.

On this clone: The sample contains more than one DNA sequence encoding this CDR3. This chain uses TRBV18 with TRBJ2-5; TRBD1 is a possible D gene (5 bases). There are 13 residues in the CDR3. Germline V gene sequence: CDR1 KGHSH, CDR2 LQKENI. With 1 base removed from V and 4 bases from J, the gap between germline ends came to 7 bases. Written as DNA, the CDR3 is TGTGCCAGCTCACCACAGGGGCGAGAGACCCAGTACTTC. Translating it yields CASSPQGRETQYF.